A selection of T cell receptor beta chains follows, all from one sample in a study of cytomegalovirus exposure and HLA in healthy donors. Repertoires were generated with immunoSEQ multiplex PCR, while TCRdb's copy carries only in-frame clones and drops some. The sample has 130,000 to 150,000 clones; roughly 80% are singletons. Material: PBMCs. These receptors originate from a woman in her thirties in good health and CMV-seronegative. Each CDR3 is given with its conserved first and last residue. Fields, in order: J gene, V gene, clone size, D gene, CDR3 protein, CDR3 DNA. A D gene is named only where the DNA matches it firmly. A clone size is listed for some rows: how often the clone was seen (once, few, many), or a class if it is expanded.

j_call: TRBJ1-2
v_call: TRBV4-2
clone_size: -
d_call: TRBD1
cdr3_aa: CASSHRTGLNYGYTF
cdr3_nt: TGTGCCAGCAGCCACCGGACAGGGTTGAACTATGGCTACACCTTC

j_call: TRBJ2-7
v_call: TRBV5-1
clone_size: -
d_call: -
cdr3_aa: CASSYGQSDPYEQYF
cdr3_nt: TGCGCCAGCAGCTACGGACAGTCCGATCCCTACGAGCAGTACTTC

j_call: TRBJ1-1
v_call: TRBV5-6
clone_size: -
d_call: -
cdr3_aa: CASSRRIRPPHCEAFF
cdr3_nt: TGTGCCAGCAGCCGGCGGATTCGGCCCCCACATTGTGAAGCTTTCTTT

j_call: TRBJ2-3
v_call: TRBV29-1
clone_size: -
d_call: TRBD1
cdr3_aa: CSGGGRATDTQYF
cdr3_nt: TGCAGCGGAGGGGGCAGGGCCACAGATACGCAGTATTTT

j_call: TRBJ1-1
v_call: TRBV10-2
clone_size: few
d_call: -
cdr3_aa: CASISPGKNTEAFF
cdr3_nt: TGCGCCAGCATTTCTCCAGGGAAGAACACTGAAGCTTTCTTT

j_call: TRBJ2-5
v_call: TRBV5-4
clone_size: -
d_call: TRBD1
cdr3_aa: CASSVFRDRETQYF
cdr3_nt: TGTGCCAGCAGCGTTTTCCGGGACAGGGAGACCCAGTACTTC

j_call: TRBJ1-1
v_call: TRBV19
clone_size: -
d_call: -
cdr3_aa: CASSILGEIMNTEAFF
cdr3_nt: TGTGCCAGTAGTATTTTAGGGGAAATTATGAACACTGAAGCTTTCTTT

j_call: TRBJ1-5
v_call: TRBV27
clone_size: -
d_call: -
cdr3_aa: CASSSRWGNQPQHF
cdr3_nt: TGTGCCAGCAGTTCGAGGTGGGGCAATCAGCCCCAGCATTTT

j_call: TRBJ2-1
v_call: TRBV5-1
clone_size: -
d_call: -
cdr3_aa: CASSPPGSLYNEQFF
cdr3_nt: TGCGCCAGCAGCCCCCCAGGAAGCCTGTACAATGAGCAGTTCTTC

j_call: TRBJ1-2
v_call: TRBV10-3
clone_size: -
d_call: TRBD1
cdr3_aa: CAAQGVYGYTF
cdr3_nt: TGTGCCGCCCAGGGGGTGTATGGCTACACCTTC

j_call: TRBJ1-6
v_call: TRBV27
clone_size: -
d_call: TRBD1
cdr3_aa: CASGDRISSYNSPLHF
cdr3_nt: TGTGCCAGCGGGGACAGGATCAGCTCCTATAATTCACCCCTCCACTTT

j_call: TRBJ2-7
v_call: TRBV7-2
clone_size: -
d_call: TRBD2
cdr3_aa: CASSLSGDSYEQYF
cdr3_nt: TGTGCCAGCAGCCTCAGCGGGGATTCCTACGAGCAGTACTTC

j_call: TRBJ2-2
v_call: TRBV18
clone_size: -
d_call: -
cdr3_aa: CASSEDSTGELFF
cdr3_nt: TGTGCCAGCTCAGAGGACAGCACCGGGGAGCTGTTTTTT

j_call: TRBJ1-1
v_call: TRBV20-1
clone_size: -
d_call: -
cdr3_aa: CSASRGDEAFF
cdr3_nt: TGCAGTGCTAGTCGCGGAGATGAAGCTTTCTTT

j_call: TRBJ2-2
v_call: TRBV5-8
clone_size: once
d_call: -
cdr3_aa: CASSLEGANTGELFF
cdr3_nt: TGTGCCAGCAGCTTGGAGGGGGCGAACACCGGGGAGCTGTTTTTT

j_call: TRBJ2-7
v_call: TRBV9
clone_size: -
d_call: TRBD1
cdr3_aa: CASSSGGQGYEQYF
cdr3_nt: TGTGCCAGCAGCTCTGGGGGACAGGGCTACGAGCAGTACTTC

j_call: TRBJ1-1
v_call: TRBV10-3
clone_size: -
d_call: -
cdr3_aa: CAISENGEAFF
cdr3_nt: TGTGCCATCAGTGAAAACGGGGAAGCTTTCTTT

j_call: TRBJ2-7
v_call: TRBV5-1
clone_size: -
d_call: -
cdr3_aa: CASSLEGHISDEQYF
cdr3_nt: TGCGCCAGCAGCTTAGAAGGACACATAAGCGACGAGCAGTACTTC

j_call: TRBJ1-4
v_call: TRBV6-1
clone_size: -
d_call: TRBD1
cdr3_aa: CASSGTGREKLFF
cdr3_nt: TGTGCCAGCAGTGGGACAGGGCGGGAAAAACTGTTTTTT

j_call: TRBJ1-1
v_call: TRBV29-1
clone_size: -
d_call: -
cdr3_aa: CSVGRGKGTEAFF
cdr3_nt: TGCAGCGTTGGGCGGGGAAAAGGAACTGAAGCTTTCTTT

j_call: TRBJ1-3
v_call: TRBV28
clone_size: -
d_call: TRBD1
cdr3_aa: CASRQGDSGNTIYF
cdr3_nt: TGTGCCAGCAGACAGGGGGACTCTGGAAACACCATATATTTT

j_call: TRBJ1-2
v_call: TRBV5-4
clone_size: once
d_call: TRBD1
cdr3_aa: CASSLGQGPSGAGYTF
cdr3_nt: TGTGCCAGCAGCTTAGGACAGGGACCGTCTGGGGCTGGCTACACCTTC

j_call: TRBJ2-1
v_call: TRBV9
clone_size: -
d_call: -
cdr3_aa: CASSFSAGSEQFF
cdr3_nt: TGTGCCAGCAGCTTTAGCGCGGGATCTGAGCAGTTCTTC

j_call: TRBJ1-6
v_call: TRBV19
clone_size: -
d_call: -
cdr3_aa: CASSILGLGSPLHF
cdr3_nt: TGTGCCAGTAGTATACTTGGACTGGGTTCACCCCTCCACTTT